This paragraph covers one T cell receptor (beta chain) sequence. The sequenced fragment ends 3 residues before the CDR3 boundary, so the rest is inferred from the germline J gene. The data stem from a study of T cell clonality in common variable immunodeficiency. Looked up from germline, CDR1 is DFQATT and CDR2 is SNEGSKA (reference sequence). V shed 2 bases and J shed 5 bases, with 16 bases lying between them. The CDR3 sequence is 15 residues long. Clones were read by immunoSEQ multiplex PCR, and TCRdb kept only the in-frame ones, dropping some. The repertoire has roughly 48,000 clones, none seen only once; the ten largest take roughly 3.4%.

The sample taken for sequencing was peripheral blood mononuclear cells. The chain couples TRBV20-1 to TRBJ1-5; D remains ambiguous. The TCR sequence derives from a person aged 18 to 70 in good health. The CDR3 protein is CSARNPSYGDQPQHF. The covered CDR3 bases are TGCAGTGCTAGAAATCCCTCTTACGGGGATCAGCCC.